A single sample gave rise to the 18 T cell receptor beta chains below, sequenced in a study of Ad26.COV2.S vaccination and SARS-CoV-2 variants. Treatment given: approximately 18 received Ad26.COV2.S at low or high dose, single or two shots; roughly five received placebo; per-sample allocation not given. All samples were drawn on day 63, counting from the first vaccine or placebo injection. Assay used: immunoSEQ multiplex PCR; TCRdb lists only in-frame clones, some missing. The sample lists roughly 450,000 clones, around 90% seen once, with about 12% in the top ten. Sequences were derived from peripheral blood, sampled in a trial of Ad26.COV2.S vaccine versus placebo. Receptor source: a person aged 18-65 years who received the Ad26.COV2.S COVID-19 vaccine or a placebo.

The J gene is TRBJ1-1, the V gene TRBV2, with D unresolved. V was pared by 7 bases and J by 4 bases, with 13 bases between. The CDR3 loop spans 13 amino acids. Germline V gene data show CDR1 as SNHLY and CDR2 as FYNNEI. CDR3 loop: CASKRDSGTEAFF. Here the CDR3 DNA reads TGTGCCAGCAAGAGGGATAGTGGCACTGAAGCTTTCTTT.

The V gene is TRBV6-5, the J gene TRBJ2-7; 7 bases are a match to TRBD2. The V gene's germline CDR1 is MNHEY and CDR2 SVGAGI. The CDR3 is made up of 13 amino acids. J was trimmed by 7 bases and V by 7 bases; bases with no gene match: 10. The CDR3, as DNA: TGTGCCAGCAATAGAGAGGGAGCGGGGGAGCAGTACTTC. Translated: CASNREGAGEQYF.

The chain recombines TRBV21-1 with TRBJ1-2; TRBD1, the D gene given by the table, was not confirmed from the DNA. TRBV21-1 is shown as a pseudogene. The CDR3 totals 14 residues. The CDR3 loop is CASSTDRDHYGYTF. CDR3 nucleotides: TGTGCCAGCAGCACAGACAGGGATCACTATGGCTACACCTTC.

The V and J genes are TRBV18 and TRBJ1-5; no definite D call. Germline V gene lookup returns CDR1 KGHSH and CDR2 LQKENI. Trimming shortened V by 2 bases and J by 9 bases, and 20 bases separated the two germline ends. The CDR3 runs 16 residues. CDR3 in DNA: TGTGCCAGCTCACCAAACAGTGACCCAAAGGTTAGGCCCCAGCATTTT. Translating gives CASSPNSDPKVRPQHF.

The chain links TRBV7-6 to TRBJ2-7; 16 nucleotides align to TRBD2. The CDR3 sequence is 19 residues long. The germline gives CDR1 SGHVS, CDR2 FNYEAQ. V shed 4 bases, J shed 3 bases, and the junction held 12 bases outside the gene matches. The CDR3 coding sequence is TGTGCCAGCAGCTGGCCGGGACTAGCGGGAGGGCCTAAAAGCTACGAGCAGTACTTC. Translating gives CASSWPGLAGGPKSYEQYF.

The gene calls are TRBV5-4 and TRBJ2-7, with 13 bases identical to TRBD2. The ends lost 1 base at V and 4 bases at J; junction bases unmatched: 2. Germline V gene sequence: CDR1 SGHNT, CDR2 YYREEE (reference sequence). The CDR3 has 15 residues. CDR3 DNA: TGTGCCAGCAGCTTGCGGACTAGCGGGAGATACGAGCAGTACTTC. Translated, it gives CASSLRTSGRYEQYF. The entire variable domain, with the rest obtained from reference TRBV5-4 and TRBJ2-7, is as follows: ETGVTQSPTHLIKTRGQQVTLRCSSQSGHNTVSWYQQALGQGPQFIFQYYREEENGRGNFPPRFSGLQFPNYSSELNVNALELDDSALYLCASSLRTSGRYEQYFGPGTRLTVT.

This chain connects TRBV9 to TRBJ1-2; TRBD1 matches at 10 bases. This CDR3 region has 15 residues. The V segment lost 0 bases and the J segment 4 bases; nucleotides outside the gene matches: 3. The germline CDR1 and CDR2 sequences are SGDLS and YYNGEE. CDR3 nucleotide sequence: TGTGCCAGCAGCGTAGCGGGACAGGGGATCTATGGCTACACCTTC. Protein: CASSVAGQGIYGYTF. Looking up the rest from reference TRBV9 and TRBJ1-2 gives the full variable domain: DSGVTQTPKHLITATGQRVTLRCSPRSGDLSVYWYQQSLDQGLQFLIQYYNGEERAKGNILERFSAQQFPDLHSELNLSSLELGDSALYFCASSVAGQGIYGYTFGSGTRLTVV.

The rearrangement uses TRBV30 and TRBJ2-2; D remains unclear. Per the germline V gene, CDR1 is GTSNPN and CDR2 is SVGIG (reference sequence). There are 12 residues in the CDR3. Trimming left V 4 bases short and J 3 bases short, with 6 bases between. CDR3 residues: CAWIRYTGELFF. The CDR3 DNA follows: TGTGCCTGGATTAGGTACACCGGGGAGCTGTTTTTT.

The CDR3 DNA reads as TGTGCCAGCAGTTACGCAGGGGGAATTCACGAGCAGTACTTC. This codes for CASSYAGGIHEQYF. V and J are TRBV6-2 or TRBV6-3 and TRBJ2-7, with 7 positions matching TRBD1. V was pared by 2 bases and J by 5 bases, with 6 bases of the junction left unmatched. CDR3 length: 14 residues. From germline, CDR1 is MNHEY and CDR2 SVGEGT.

The chain links TRBV6-2 or TRBV6-3 to TRBJ1-5; 8 nucleotides match TRBD1. After removal of 1 base from V and 2 bases from J, the junction contained 7 bases not matched to a gene. Germline-derived CDR1 and CDR2 are MNHEY and SVGEGT. This CDR3 contains 17 residues. The chain's CDR3 is CASSYLTGESGNQPQHF. CDR3 nucleotide sequence: TGTGCCAGCAGTTACTTGACAGGGGAAAGTGGCAATCAGCCCCAGCATTTT.

The V and J genes are TRBV5-1 and TRBJ1-1; D perhaps matches TRBD1 (6 bases). Per germline, CDR1 SGHRS and CDR2 YFSETQ. The V and J ends lost 4 bases and 4 bases respectively, with 11 bases between them. The CDR3 sequence is 13 residues long. CDR3 coding DNA: TGCGCCAGCAGCGGGGGGCCTACCACTGAAGCTTTCTTT. Its protein product is CASSGGPTTEAFF.

V usage is TRBV29-1 and J usage is TRBJ2-6; TRBD1 matches at 7 bases. Germline-derived CDR1 and CDR2 are SQVTM and ANQGSEA. V lost 4 bases, J lost 4 bases, and 10 bases stayed unmatched. There are 16 residues in the CDR3. The CDR3, as DNA: TGCAGCGTTGGTGGGACAGAGCCAATGGGGGCCAACGTCCTGACTTTC. This gives the protein CSVGGTEPMGANVLTF.

V usage is TRBV11-2 and J usage is TRBJ1-4; no definite D call. The CDR3 totals 12 residues. V lost 4 bases, J lost 4 bases, and 4 bases lay in between. Looked up from germline, CDR1 is SGHAT and CDR2 is FQNNGV. The CDR3 DNA follows: TGTGCCAGCAGCTCATTTAATGAAAAACTGTTTTTT. Amino acid sequence: CASSSFNEKLFF.

J is TRBJ1-1 and V is TRBV7-6; D perhaps matches TRBD1 (6 bases). This CDR3 comprises 15 residues. V was cut by 4 bases and J by 3 bases, with 15 bases left in between. Germline V gives CDR1 SGHVS, CDR2 FNYEAQ. The CDR3 is CASSSVGAHDTEAFF. The CDR3, as DNA: TGTGCCAGCAGCTCGGTGGGGGCGCACGACACTGAAGCTTTCTTT.

The chain has TRBV4-2 and TRBJ2-1; D not resolved. The germline V and J ends were trimmed by 1 base and 7 bases, with 8 bases remaining between them. This CDR3 contains 13 residues. CDR1 and CDR2 from the germline V gene are LGHNA and YNFKEQ. CDR3 protein: CASSQALYNEQFF. The CDR3 bases are TGTGCCAGCAGCCAAGCTCTTTATAATGAGCAGTTCTTC.

The rearrangement uses TRBV5-5 and TRBJ2-3; 8 bases are a match to TRBD1. There are 16 residues in the CDR3. Looked up from germline, CDR1 is SGHKS and CDR2 is YYEKEE (reference sequence). Trimming took 0 bases from V and 3 from J; bases not matched to a gene: 6. The CDR3 protein is CASSLVAGGLTDTQYF. As DNA, the CDR3 is TGTGCCAGCAGCTTGGTGGCAGGGGGCTTGACAGATACGCAGTATTTT.

This chain uses TRBV4-3 with TRBJ1-6, with 10 positions matching TRBD1. The CDR3 spans 18 residues. Per germline, CDR1 LGHNA and CDR2 YSLEER. V lost 1 base and J lost 9; bases outside the gene matches: 12. The CDR3 region has the DNA TGCGCCAGCAGCCAAGCTCCGGAAGGGACAGGGGAAATTTCACCCCTCCACTTT. Its protein product is CASSQAPEGTGEISPLHF.

In this sample, this clone turned up once. The chain recombines TRBV6-5 with TRBJ2-1; 14 positions match TRBD2. CDR1 and CDR2 (germline): MNHEY, SVGAGI. V lost 4 bases and J lost 8; bases outside the gene matches: 4. The CDR3 has 15 residues. DNA for the CDR3: TGTGCCAGCAGTTTTCGACTAGCGGGGGGGGATGAGCAGTTCTTC. Translation gives CASSFRLAGGDEQFF.